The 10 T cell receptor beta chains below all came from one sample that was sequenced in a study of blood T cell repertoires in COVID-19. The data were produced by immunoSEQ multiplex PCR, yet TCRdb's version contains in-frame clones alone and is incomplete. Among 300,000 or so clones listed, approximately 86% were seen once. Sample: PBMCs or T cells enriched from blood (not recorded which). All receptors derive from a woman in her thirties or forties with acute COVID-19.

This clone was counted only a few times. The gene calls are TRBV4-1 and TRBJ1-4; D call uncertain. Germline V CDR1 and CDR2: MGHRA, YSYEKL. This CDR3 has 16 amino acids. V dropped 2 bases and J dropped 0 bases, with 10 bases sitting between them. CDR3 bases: TGCGCCAGCAGCCAATCACGACACACAACTAATGAAAAACTGTTTTTT. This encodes CASSQSRHTTNEKLFF.

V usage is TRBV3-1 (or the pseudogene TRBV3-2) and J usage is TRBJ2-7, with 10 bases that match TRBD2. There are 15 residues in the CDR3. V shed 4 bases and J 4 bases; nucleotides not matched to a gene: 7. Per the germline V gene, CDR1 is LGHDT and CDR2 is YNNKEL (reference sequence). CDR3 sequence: CASSRKREGLYEQYF. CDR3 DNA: TGTGCCAGCAGCCGAAAGCGGGAGGGCCTTTACGAGCAGTACTTC.

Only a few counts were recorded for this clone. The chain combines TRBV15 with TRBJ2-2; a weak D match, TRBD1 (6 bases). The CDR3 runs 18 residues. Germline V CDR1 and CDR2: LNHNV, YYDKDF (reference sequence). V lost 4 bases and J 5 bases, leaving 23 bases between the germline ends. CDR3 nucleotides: TGTGCCACCAGCAACCGACCAAGGCAGGGACATTTGACCGGGGAGCTGTTTTTT. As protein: CATSNRPRQGHLTGELFF. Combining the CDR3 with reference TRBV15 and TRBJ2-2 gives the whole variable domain DAMVIQNPRYQVTQFGKPVTLSCSQTLNHNVMYWYQQKSSQAPKLLFHYYDKDFNNEADTPDNFQSRRPNTSFCFLDIRSPGLGDTAMYLCATSNRPRQGHLTGELFFGEGSRLTVL.

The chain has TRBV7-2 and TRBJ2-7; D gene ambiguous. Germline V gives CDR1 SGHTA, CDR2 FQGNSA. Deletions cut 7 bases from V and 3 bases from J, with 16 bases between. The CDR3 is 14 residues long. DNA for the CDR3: TGTGCCAGCAAGAGGATAATTGGCAGCTACGAGCAGTACTTC. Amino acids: CASKRIIGSYEQYF.

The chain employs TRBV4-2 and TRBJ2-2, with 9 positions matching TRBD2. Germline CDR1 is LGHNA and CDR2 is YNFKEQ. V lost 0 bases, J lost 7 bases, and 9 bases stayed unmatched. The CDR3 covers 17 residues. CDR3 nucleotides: TGTGCCAGCAGCCAAGAACAAGCGGGAGGACGGGGCGGGGAGCTGTTTTTT. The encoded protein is CASSQEQAGGRGGELFF.

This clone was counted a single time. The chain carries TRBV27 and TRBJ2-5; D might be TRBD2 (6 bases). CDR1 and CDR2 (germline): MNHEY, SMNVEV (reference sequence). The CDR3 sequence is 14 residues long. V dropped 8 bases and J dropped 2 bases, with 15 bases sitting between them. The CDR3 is CASGRTGKQETQYF. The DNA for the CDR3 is TGTGCCAGCGGGAGGACCGGGAAACAAGAGACCCAGTACTTC.

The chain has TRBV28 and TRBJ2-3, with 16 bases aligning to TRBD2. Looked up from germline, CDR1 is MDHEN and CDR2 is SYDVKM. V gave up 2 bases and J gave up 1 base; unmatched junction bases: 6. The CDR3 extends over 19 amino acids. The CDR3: CASSLGGLAGGGGTDTQYF. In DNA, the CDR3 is TGTGCCAGCAGTTTAGGGGGACTAGCGGGAGGGGGAGGCACAGATACGCAGTATTTT.

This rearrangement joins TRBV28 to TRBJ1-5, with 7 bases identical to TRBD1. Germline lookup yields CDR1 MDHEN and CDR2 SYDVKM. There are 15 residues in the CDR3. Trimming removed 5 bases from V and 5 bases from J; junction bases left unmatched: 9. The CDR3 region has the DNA TGTGCCAGCAGTCCCGGGACAGCGTCAGATCAGCCCCAGCATTTT. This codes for CASSPGTASDQPQHF.

This CDR3 is CAISREGRGNYGYTF. The DNA of the CDR3 is TGTGCCATCAGTAGGGAGGGAAGGGGTAACTATGGCTACACCTTC. The V call is TRBV10-3, the J call TRBJ1-2; D possibly corresponds to TRBD1 (5 bases). CDR3 size: 15 residues. Trimming cost V 5 bases and J 1 base, with 14 bases left between them. Germline V gene data show CDR1 as ENHRY and CDR2 as SYGVKD.

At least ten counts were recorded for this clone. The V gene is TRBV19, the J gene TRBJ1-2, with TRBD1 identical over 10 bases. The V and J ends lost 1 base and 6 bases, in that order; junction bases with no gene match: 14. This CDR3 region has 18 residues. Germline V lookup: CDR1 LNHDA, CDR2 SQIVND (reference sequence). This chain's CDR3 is CASSIAPWTGGSLDGYTF. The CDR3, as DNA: TGTGCCAGTAGTATAGCCCCGTGGACAGGGGGTTCTCTGGATGGCTACACCTTC.